The clone carrying this T cell receptor (beta chain) has ten or more counts. Its target is unknown. These data originate in a study of T cells after yellow fever vaccination. TCRdb processed the 5' RACE reads anew with MiXCR; each CDR3 protein has one entry. The sample lists under 95,000 distinct CDR3 sequences, around 7.9% occurring once. Broader study findings: There was a possibility that FACS-sorted repertoires contained abundant clonotypes contaminating from the bulk population. Reappearing after the booster were most of the clones from primary vaccination (96% CD4, approximately 88% CD8). The appearance of a small share of clonotypes in both CD4 and CD8 compartments was observed. Though it reached lower strength, the secondary response hit its peak faster, day 5 versus 15.

Germline CDR1 reads SGHRS; CDR2 reads YFSETQ. V lost 3 bases and J lost 8; bases outside the gene matches: 9. The CDR3 is 15 amino acids. The chain carries TRBV5-1 and TRBJ2-1; 9 nucleotides agree with TRBD2. The TCR was taken from a man aged 18 to 35 who received the YFV17D yellow fever vaccine. Sample: CD8+ T cells sorted from PBMCs, taken 10 days after the first yellow fever vaccination. DNA for the CDR3: TGCGCCAGCAGCTCGGTTGCGGGGGGGCCCGATGAGCAGTTCTTC. Its translation is CASSSVAGGPDEQFF.